This entry features one TCR beta chain sequence. This specimen belongs to a study of T-cell memory formation after mild COVID-19. About the research overall: TCR clusters showed largely donor specificity.

V lost 0 bases and J lost 10, with 13 bases in between. This CDR3 comprises 14 residues. Germline V gives CDR1 SGHRS, CDR2 YFSETQ. Constant-segment primers and 5'RACE yielded cDNA libraries for TCR alpha and TCR beta, each carrying sample barcodes and UMIs. One entry per CDR3 protein, called by TCRdb with MiXCR from the 5' RACE reads. There are roughly 250,000 distinct CDR3 sequences in the sample; about 17% occur only once, and 3% to 4.5% lies in the top ten. The genes are TRBV5-1 and TRBJ2-2; perhaps TRBD1 as D (6 bases). This receptor was obtained from a man between 18 and 35 years old who had mild COVID-19 (a few samples of this study predate the infection). Cell type and time point are not known. The sample consisted of PBMCs or a T cell subset sorted from them (not recorded which). Here the CDR3 reads CASSLVLGAPELFF. The CDR3 DNA reads as TGCGCCAGCAGCTTGGTGCTGGGGGCTCCGGAGCTGTTTTTT.